This T cell receptor beta chain was recovered during a study of Ad26.COV2.S vaccination and SARS-CoV-2 variants. Study-wide results and caveats: After vaccination, reports described spike-specific CD8+ and CD4+ T cell responses as showing substantial breadth.

Note on this clone: No antigen is known for it.

The treatment denotes: about 20 received Ad26.COV2.S at low or high dose, single or two shots; about 5 received placebo; per-sample allocation not given. The investigators took samples on day 63 after the first vaccine or placebo injection. The vaccine antigen was prefusion-stabilized Wuhan SARS-CoV-2 spike. TCRdb keeps only in-frame clones here, not all; method: immunoSEQ multiplex PCR. The table has about 480,000 clones, around nine tenths seen once. The germline V gene has CDR1 SQVTM and CDR2 ANQGSEA. V was pared by 7 bases and J by 3 bases, with 3 bases of the junction left unmatched. There are 13 residues in the CDR3.

This sequence joins TRBV29-1 and TRBJ1-6; 7 positions agree with TRBD1. The source of this sequence is a person between 18 and 65 years old who received the Ad26.COV2.S COVID-19 vaccine or a placebo. Material: peripheral blood, obtained in a trial of Ad26.COV2.S vaccine versus placebo. CDR3 region: CSARDSYNSPLHF. CDR3 in DNA: TGCAGCGCTCGGGACAGCTATAATTCACCCCTCCACTTT.